These 30 T cell receptor beta chains came from one sample sequenced in a study of blood T cell repertoires in COVID-19. The protocol was immunoSEQ multiplex PCR, while the TCRdb copy is restricted to in-frame clones and leaves out a portion. This sample yields more than 200,000 clones, of which just over 85% are seen a single time; approximately 1.3% belongs to the top ten. Sequencing was performed on peripheral blood. Receptors originate from an elderly man with acute or convalescent COVID-19.

In regard to this clone: The same CDR3 also results from other DNA sequences found in this sample. The chain joins TRBV3-1 (or the pseudogene TRBV3-2) to TRBJ1-6; D uncertain. The CDR3 extends over 15 amino acids. CDR1 is LGHDT, CDR2 YNNKEL, per germline (reference sequence). V lost 0 bases to trimming and J lost 7 bases, with 10 bases between them. CDR3 sequence reads: CASSQEAGWNSPLHF. CDR3 nucleotides: TGTGCCAGCAGCCAAGAGGCAGGATGGAATTCACCCCTCCACTTT.

The chain combines TRBV12-3 or TRBV12-4 with TRBJ1-1; D not certain. Trimming pared 3 bases from V and 4 bases from J, leaving 9 bases between. The CDR3 spans 13 residues. In nucleotides, the CDR3 is TGTGCCAGCAGTTTGGGCCAGAGCACTGAAGCTTTCTTT. Amino acids: CASSLGQSTEAFF.

This clone was observed a few times. The chain is built from TRBV10-3 and TRBJ1-1, with TRBD1 as a possible D gene (6 bases). Germline CDR1 ENHRY, CDR2 SYGVKD. The V end was cut by 3 bases, the J end by 5 bases, with 13 bases between. This CDR3 spans 14 amino acids. CDR3 coding DNA: TGTGCCATCAGTGAAAGGACAGAGGGAACTGAAGCTTTCTTT. It encodes CAISERTEGTEAFF.

The chain couples TRBV19 to TRBJ1-2; 7 bases are shared with TRBD1. CDR1 is LNHDA and CDR2 is SQIVND in the germline V gene (reference sequence). The trim removed 4 bases at V and 2 bases at J, leaving 4 bases unmatched. The length of the CDR3 is 14 residues. CDR3 coding DNA: TGTGCCAGTAGTAGTTCAGGGGGAAACTATGGCTACACCTTC. Residues: CASSSSGGNYGYTF. Full variable domain (missing parts from reference TRBV19 and TRBJ1-2): DGGITQSPKYLFRKEGQNVTLSCEQNLNHDAMYWYRQDPGQGLRLIYYSQIVNDFQKGDIAEGYSVSREKKESFPLTVTSAQKNPTAFYLCASSSSGGNYGYTFGSGTRLTVV.

The CDR3 sequence is CASSITTGTGSYEQYF. CDR3 nucleotide sequence: TGTGCCAGTAGTATAACTACCGGGACAGGAAGCTACGAGCAGTACTTC. The chain employs TRBV19 and TRBJ2-7; TRBD1 matches at 8 bases. V trimming: 2 bases; J trimming: 3 bases; junction bases outside the gene matches: 9. CDR1 is LNHDA and CDR2 is SQIVND in the germline V gene (reference sequence). This CDR3 contains 16 residues.

CDR3 protein: CATSARGTGNTEAFF. The CDR3 DNA reads as TGTGCCACCAGCGCAAGAGGGACAGGTAACACTGAAGCTTTCTTT. The chain joins TRBV15 to TRBJ1-1; TRBD1 aligns across 8 bases. Germline lookup yields CDR1 LNHNV and CDR2 YYDKDF (reference sequence). J was trimmed by 2 bases and V by 5 bases; bases with no gene match: 7. The CDR3 spans 15 residues.

The genes are TRBV6-2 or TRBV6-3 and TRBJ1-5, with D hard to call. The CDR3 has 15 residues. Germline loops: CDR1 MNHEY, CDR2 SVGEGT. V shed 6 bases and J shed 3 bases, with 15 bases lying between them. The CDR3 spells CASSYTGLNNQPQHF. DNA of the CDR3: TGTGCCAGCAGCTATACCGGACTGAACAATCAGCCCCAGCATTTT.

The table lists this clone with a few counts. The chain joins TRBV5-1 to TRBJ1-3; 8 nucleotides match TRBD1. Looked up from germline, CDR1 is SGHRS and CDR2 is YFSETQ. CDR3 length equals 17 residues. V shed 1 base and J 5 bases; nucleotides not matched to a gene: 11. This chain's CDR3 is CASSLWGMTGVRNTIYF. CDR3 coding DNA: TGCGCCAGCAGCTTGTGGGGGATGACAGGGGTGCGAAACACCATATATTTT.

Written as DNA, the CDR3 is TGCGCCAGCAGCCAAGAGGGGGCAGGGAGGGATGGCTACACCTTC. It encodes CASSQEGAGRDGYTF. The rearrangement joins TRBV4-1 to TRBJ1-2; D might be TRBD1 (6 bases). Trimming took 0 bases from V and 6 from J, leaving 14 bases between them. The CDR3 is made up of 15 amino acids. The germline CDR1 and CDR2 sequences are MGHRA and YSYEKL.

The rearrangement links TRBV6-2 or TRBV6-3 to TRBJ1-2; a weak D match, TRBD1 (5 bases). The CDR3 sequence is 14 residues long. CDR1 is MNHEY, CDR2 SVGEGT, per germline. The ends were cut back, 2 bases at V and 2 bases at J, with 9 bases in the middle. This CDR3 is CASSYVRGNYGYTF. CDR3 DNA sequence: TGTGCCAGCAGTTACGTTAGGGGAAACTATGGCTACACCTTC.

The chain employs TRBV7-2 and TRBJ2-5, with D unclear. Trimming took off 3 bases at V and 2 bases at J, with 16 bases between the two ends. Germline V gives CDR1 SGHTA, CDR2 FQGNSA. CDR3 size: 16 residues. The CDR3 protein is CASSFGYILPQETQYF. The CDR3 nucleotides are TGTGCCAGCAGCTTTGGGTATATACTACCTCAAGAGACCCAGTACTTC.

The CDR3: CASSPPSTRQETQYF. CDR3 coding DNA: TGTGCCAGCAGCCCCCCATCTACGAGGCAAGAGACCCAGTACTTC. The chain joins TRBV7-2 to TRBJ2-5; D not certain. Trimming cost V 5 bases and J 2 bases, with 15 bases left between them. The CDR3 length is 15 residues. From germline, CDR1 is SGHTA and CDR2 FQGNSA.

V and J are TRBV28 and TRBJ2-7; D is possibly TRBD1 (6 bases). Germline V gene data show CDR1 as MDHEN and CDR2 as SYDVKM. The CDR3 consists of 13 residues. This CDR3 reads CVTGQGSPYEQYF. The CDR3 nucleotides are TGTGTCACGGGTCAGGGGAGTCCCTACGAGCAGTACTTC.

With regard to this clone: The sample contains more than one DNA sequence encoding this CDR3. The chain carries TRBV7-2 and TRBJ1-5, with TRBD1 matching over 8 bases. CDR1 is SGHTA and CDR2 is FQGNSA in the germline V gene. Trimming cost V 2 bases and J 6 bases; bases outside gene matches: 3. The CDR3 contains 14 residues. This CDR3 reads CASSLQGAGQPQHF. DNA for the CDR3: TGTGCCAGCAGCTTACAGGGGGCTGGTCAGCCCCAGCATTTT.

V gene TRBV6-2 or TRBV6-3 combines with J gene TRBJ2-1, with 8 bases lining up with TRBD1. This CDR3 is built from 15 residues. The germline V gene has CDR1 MNHEY and CDR2 SVGEGT. V lost 4 bases to trimming and J lost 0 bases; unmatched junction nucleotides: 2. The DNA for the CDR3 is TGTGCCAGCAGTTTAGGGACAGGCTCCTACAATGAGCAGTTCTTC. Its translation is CASSLGTGSYNEQFF.

J is TRBJ2-7 and V is TRBV19, with TRBD1 identical over 7 bases. Germline CDR1 is LNHDA and CDR2 is SQIVND (reference sequence). This CDR3 is built from 15 residues. V dropped 1 base and J dropped 3; count of bases not matched to a gene: 6. The CDR3 loop is CASSIGGTASYEQYF. The CDR3 coding sequence is TGTGCCAGTAGTATAGGGGGGACAGCAAGCTACGAGCAGTACTTC.

J is TRBJ1-1 and V is TRBV7-2, with D maybe TRBD1 (5 bases). Germline V gene sequence: CDR1 SGHTA, CDR2 FQGNSA. V was pared by 6 bases and J by 3 bases, with 11 bases between. The CDR3 is 13 residues long. For the CDR3, the DNA is TGTGCCAGCAGACCACAGGTCTACACTGAAGCTTTCTTT. This codes for CASRPQVYTEAFF.

The chain recombines TRBV7-9 with TRBJ1-5; D gene uncertain. The CDR3 has 14 amino acids. Germline CDR1 and CDR2: SEHNR and FQNEAQ (reference sequence). V shed 4 bases and J shed 4 bases, with 11 bases lying between them. The CDR3: CASSSSSGNQPQHF. CDR3 nucleotides: TGTGCCAGCAGCTCTAGTTCGGGGAATCAGCCCCAGCATTTT.

The chain is built from TRBV24-1 and TRBJ2-7; 8 bases map to TRBD1. This CDR3 has 13 amino acids. V shed 7 bases and J 2 bases; nucleotides not matched to a gene: 3. Germline values: CDR1 KGHDR, CDR2 SFDVKD. CDR3 sequence (DNA): TGTGCCACCAGGGAGGACAGGGCCTACGAGCAGTACTTC. Translated: CATREDRAYEQYF.

The chain uses TRBV25-1 and TRBJ2-7; the D gene is possibly TRBD2 (5 bases). The CDR3 contains 14 residues. Trimming pared 3 bases from V and 1 base from J, leaving 10 bases between. Germline CDR1 reads MGHDK; CDR2 reads SYGVNS. The CDR3 nucleotides read TGTGCCAGCAGTGACCCCGGCGGGTCCTACGAGCAGTACTTC. Encoded protein: CASSDPGGSYEQYF.

Here the CDR3 DNA reads TGTGCCAGCAGGGACGGACAGGGAGACTATGGCTACACCTTC. This codes for CASRDGQGDYGYTF. The chain recombines TRBV6-6 with TRBJ1-2; 8 bases agree with TRBD1. The CDR3 sequence is 14 residues long. From germline, CDR1 is MNHNY and CDR2 SVGAGI (reference sequence). Trimming at V came to 6 bases and at J to 3 bases, leaving 6 bases not matched to a gene.

This clone was observed a few times. The CDR3 protein is CASTMNTEAFF. The CDR3 DNA reads TGTGCCAGCACAATGAACACTGAAGCTTTCTTT. The chain joins TRBV28 to TRBJ1-1; D is unresolved. Trimming took off 7 bases at V and 0 bases at J, with 3 bases between the two ends. This CDR3 is built from 11 residues. From germline, CDR1 is MDHEN and CDR2 SYDVKM.

This clone was seen only once. The V call is TRBV7-9, the J call TRBJ1-1; 9 nucleotides match TRBD1. Germline assignment: CDR1 SEHNR and CDR2 FQNEAQ (reference sequence). J gave up 6 bases and V 4 bases, and 3 bases lay outside the gene matches. CDR3 size: 13 residues. The CDR3 DNA reads as TGTGCCAGCAGCTCGACAGGGGGAGCTGAAGCTTTCTTT. Protein product: CASSSTGGAEAFF.

This clone came up once. The chain employs TRBV28 and TRBJ2-3, with D possibly being TRBD1 (6 bases). The CDR3 totals 14 residues. V lost 3 bases, J lost 3 bases, and 10 bases lay in between. The germline V gene encodes CDR1 MDHEN and CDR2 SYDVKM. The CDR3 loop reads CASSFRGSTDTQYF. CDR3 bases: TGTGCCAGCAGTTTCAGGGGATCAACAGATACGCAGTATTTT.

The rearrangement links TRBV27 to TRBJ2-7, with TRBD2 matching 10 bases. Germline V gene sequence: CDR1 MNHEY, CDR2 SMNVEV (reference sequence). Unmatched junction bases numbered 1, after V lost 2 bases and J lost 3 bases. This CDR3 has 14 residues. The CDR3 reads CASSLSGRVYEQYF. The CDR3 DNA follows: TGTGCCAGCAGTTTAAGCGGGAGGGTCTACGAGCAGTACTTC.

This clone showed up just once. The V and J genes are TRBV11-3 and TRBJ2-2, with 7 nucleotides matching TRBD1. The V gene end was trimmed by 4 bases and the J gene end by 2 bases; junction bases not matched to a gene: 7. This CDR3 contains 16 residues. Germline V lookup: CDR1 SGHNT, CDR2 YENEEA. The CDR3 sequence: CASSSDGTVNTGELFF. CDR3 DNA sequence: TGTGCCAGCAGCTCAGACGGGACAGTTAACACCGGGGAGCTGTTTTTT.

This clone has a handful of counts. The chain uses TRBV2 and TRBJ2-5; a possible D gene is TRBD2 (6 bases). Germline values: CDR1 SNHLY, CDR2 FYNNEI. This CDR3 region has 14 residues. The V end was cut by 5 bases, the J end by 7 bases, with 17 bases between. This chain's CDR3 is CASSLDGGEGTQYF. CDR3 DNA: TGTGCCAGCAGTTTGGACGGGGGAGAAGGGACCCAGTACTTC.

J is TRBJ2-5 and V is TRBV7-2; 12 nucleotides align to TRBD1. The J segment lost 4 bases and the V segment lost 7 bases, leaving 7 bases of the junction unmatched. This CDR3 spans 15 amino acids. CDR1 and CDR2 (germline): SGHTA, FQGNSA. Written as DNA, the CDR3 is TGTGCCAGCACCAAGGGACAGGGGGCGGGAGAGACCCAGTACTTC. It translates to CASTKGQGAGETQYF.

The rearrangement joins TRBV9 to TRBJ1-2, with 7 bases matching TRBD1. Trimming cost V 3 bases and J 4 bases; bases outside gene matches: 3. This CDR3 is built from 13 residues. The V gene's germline CDR1 is SGDLS and CDR2 YYNGEE. CDR3 in amino acids: CASSGDSLYGYTF. In DNA, the CDR3 is TGTGCCAGCAGCGGGGACAGCCTCTATGGCTACACCTTC. The entire variable domain, with the rest obtained from reference TRBV9 and TRBJ1-2, is as follows: DSGVTQTPKHLITATGQRVTLRCSPRSGDLSVYWYQQSLDQGLQFLIQYYNGEERAKGNILERFSAQQFPDLHSELNLSSLELGDSALYFCASSGDSLYGYTFGSGTRLTVV.

The CDR3 DNA follows: TGTGCCAGCAGCTTGGGACTAGCGGACTACTACGAGCAGTACTTC. Amino acids: CASSLGLADYYEQYF. This chain joins TRBV3-1 (or the pseudogene TRBV3-2) and TRBJ2-7; TRBD2 matches 11 bases. The length of the CDR3 is 15 residues. V trimming: 5 bases; J trimming: 3 bases; junction bases outside the gene matches: 6. The germline gives CDR1 LGHDT, CDR2 YNNKEL (reference sequence).